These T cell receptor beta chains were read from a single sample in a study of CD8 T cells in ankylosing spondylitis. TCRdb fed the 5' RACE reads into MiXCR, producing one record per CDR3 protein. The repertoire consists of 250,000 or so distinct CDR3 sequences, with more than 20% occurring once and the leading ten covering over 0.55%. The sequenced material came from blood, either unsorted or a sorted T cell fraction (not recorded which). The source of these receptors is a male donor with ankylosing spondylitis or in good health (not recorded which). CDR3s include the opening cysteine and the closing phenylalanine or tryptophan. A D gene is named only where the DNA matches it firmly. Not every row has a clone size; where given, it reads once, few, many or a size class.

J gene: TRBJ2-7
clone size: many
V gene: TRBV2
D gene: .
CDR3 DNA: TGTGCCAGCAGGACAGAATCCTACGAGCAGTACTTC
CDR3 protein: CASRTESYEQYF

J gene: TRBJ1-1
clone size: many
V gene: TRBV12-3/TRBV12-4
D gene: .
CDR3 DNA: TGTGCCAGCAGTTGGGCCGCGGGCACTGAAGCTTTCTTT
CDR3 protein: CASSWAAGTEAFF

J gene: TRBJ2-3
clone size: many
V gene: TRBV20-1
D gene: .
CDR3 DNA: TGCAGTGCGGAACTAGGGGATACGCAGTATTTT
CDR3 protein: CSAELGDTQYF

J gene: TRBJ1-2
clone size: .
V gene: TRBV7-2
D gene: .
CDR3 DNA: TGTGCCAGCAGCTTAGCGATCCCTAACTATGGCTACACCTTC
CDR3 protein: CASSLAIPNYGYTF

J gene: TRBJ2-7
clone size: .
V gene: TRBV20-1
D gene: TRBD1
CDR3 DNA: TGCAGTGCTCCGGGCTCCCGACAGGGGCACTCCTACGAGCAGTACTTC
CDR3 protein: CSAPGSRQGHSYEQYF

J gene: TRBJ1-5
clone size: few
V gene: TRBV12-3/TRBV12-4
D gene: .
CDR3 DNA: TGTGCCAGCAGTTTTGGATATAGCAATCAGCCCCAGCATTTT
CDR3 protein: CASSFGYSNQPQHF

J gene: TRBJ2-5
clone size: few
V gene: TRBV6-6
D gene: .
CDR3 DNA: TGTGCCAGCACCCCGGGCGAGACCCAGTACTTC
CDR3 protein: CASTPGETQYF

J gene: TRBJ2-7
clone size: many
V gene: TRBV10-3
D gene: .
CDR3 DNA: TGTGCCATCAGTGTCCCTACCAGGACCTACTCCTACGAGCAGTACTTC
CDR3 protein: CAISVPTRTYSYEQYF

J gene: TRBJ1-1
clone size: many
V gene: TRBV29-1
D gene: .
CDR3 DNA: TGCAGCGTTATATCTCGTCAGATGAACACTGAAGCTTTCTTT
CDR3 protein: CSVISRQMNTEAFF

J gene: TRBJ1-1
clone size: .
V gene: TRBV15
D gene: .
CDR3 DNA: TGTGCCACCTCAGGAGGAGGTAGGGCTGAAGCTTTCTTT
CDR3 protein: CATSGGGRAEAFF

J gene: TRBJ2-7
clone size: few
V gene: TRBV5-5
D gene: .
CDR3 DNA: TGTGCCAGCAGCCCCGGACTCCACTACGAGCAGTACTTC
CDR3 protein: CASSPGLHYEQYF

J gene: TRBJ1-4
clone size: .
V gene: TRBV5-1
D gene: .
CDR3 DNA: TGCGCCAGCAGCACGGGAGGTTTAGGGGAAAAACTGTTTTTT
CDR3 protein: CASSTGGLGEKLFF

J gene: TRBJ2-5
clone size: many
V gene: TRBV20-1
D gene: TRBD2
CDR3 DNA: TGCAGTGCTCCTCTAGCGGGGGGGGAGACCCAGTACTTC
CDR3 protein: CSAPLAGGETQYF

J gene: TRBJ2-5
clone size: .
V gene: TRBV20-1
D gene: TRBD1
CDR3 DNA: TGCAGTGCAGAGAAGGGGGCTCAAGAGACCCAGTACTTC
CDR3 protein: CSAEKGAQETQYF

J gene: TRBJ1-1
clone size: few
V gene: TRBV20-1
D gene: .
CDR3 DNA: TGCAGTGCTAGAGACGGGGTAGCTGAAGCTTTCTTT
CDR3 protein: CSARDGVAEAFF

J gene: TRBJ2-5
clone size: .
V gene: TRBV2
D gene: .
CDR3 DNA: TGTGCCAGCAGTGATGATGATAGACCGACCCAGTACTTC
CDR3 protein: CASSDDDRPTQYF

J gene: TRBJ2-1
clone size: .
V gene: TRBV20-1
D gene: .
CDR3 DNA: TGCAGTGCTAGAGATGCAGGGGGGATAAACAATGAGCAGTTCTTC
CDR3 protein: CSARDAGGINNEQFF

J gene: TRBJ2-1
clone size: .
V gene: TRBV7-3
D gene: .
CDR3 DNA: TGTGCCAGCAGCTTATCGGCCCCTCTGGGCAGCTCCTACAATGAGCAGTTCTTC
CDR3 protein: CASSLSAPLGSSYNEQFF

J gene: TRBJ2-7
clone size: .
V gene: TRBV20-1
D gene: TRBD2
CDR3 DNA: TGCAGTGCCCCGCGTAGCGGGGGGGCTTACGAGCAGTACTTC
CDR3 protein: CSAPRSGGAYEQYF

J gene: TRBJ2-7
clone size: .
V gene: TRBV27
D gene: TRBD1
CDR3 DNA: TGTGCCAGCAGTTTATCGTTTTTGGGCAGGGGGCACGAGCAGTACTTC
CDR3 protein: CASSLSFLGRGHEQYF

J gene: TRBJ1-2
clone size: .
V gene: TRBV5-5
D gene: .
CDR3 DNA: TGTGCCAGCAGCTTGTTGTTTCTTCCCGGCTACACCTTC
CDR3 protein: CASSLLFLPGYTF

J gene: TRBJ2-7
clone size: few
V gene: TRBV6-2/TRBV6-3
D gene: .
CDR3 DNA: TGTGCCAGCAGCCGCGACCTTCAGGGGACGCCGAAGGACGAGCAGTACTTC
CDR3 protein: CASSRDLQGTPKDEQYF

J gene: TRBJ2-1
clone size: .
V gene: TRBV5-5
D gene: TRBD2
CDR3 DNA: TGTGCCAGCAGCTTGTTAGCGGGGCTAGTGAATGAGCAGTTCTTC
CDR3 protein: CASSLLAGLVNEQFF

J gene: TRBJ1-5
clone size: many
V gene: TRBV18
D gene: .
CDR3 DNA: TGTGCCAGCTCACCACCCGGAGGCAATCAGCCCCAGCATTTT
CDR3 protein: CASSPPGGNQPQHF

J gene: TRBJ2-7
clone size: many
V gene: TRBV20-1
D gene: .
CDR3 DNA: TGCAGTGCTAGGTTTGATAGCGTGTACGAGCAGTACTTC
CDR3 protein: CSARFDSVYEQYF

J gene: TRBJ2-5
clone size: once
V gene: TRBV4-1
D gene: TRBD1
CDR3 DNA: TGCGCCAGCAGCCAACCCGACAGGGACCAAGAGACCCAGTACTTC
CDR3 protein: CASSQPDRDQETQYF

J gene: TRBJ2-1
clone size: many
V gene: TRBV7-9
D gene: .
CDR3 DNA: TGTGCCAGCAGACTAGGAGTTTTGGGGTTCAACAATGAGCAGTTCTTC
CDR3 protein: CASRLGVLGFNNEQFF

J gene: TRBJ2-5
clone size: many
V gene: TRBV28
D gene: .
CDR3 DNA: TGTGCCAGCTGGGTCTCCGATCAAGAGACCCAGTACTTC
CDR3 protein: CASWVSDQETQYF

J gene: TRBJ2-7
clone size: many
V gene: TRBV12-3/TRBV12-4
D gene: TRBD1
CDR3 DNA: TGTGCCAGCAGTTTACAGGGGGCGCTTTACGAGCAGTACTTC
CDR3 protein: CASSLQGALYEQYF

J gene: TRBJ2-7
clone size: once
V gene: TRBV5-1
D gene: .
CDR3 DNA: TGCGCCAGCAGCTTGAACGGGCTTTCCGACGAGCAGTACTTC
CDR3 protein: CASSLNGLSDEQYF

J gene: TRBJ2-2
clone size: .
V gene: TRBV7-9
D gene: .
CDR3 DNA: TGTGCCAGCAGCACTCTTGGACATAAGAACACCGGGGAGCTGTTTTTT
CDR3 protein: CASSTLGHKNTGELFF

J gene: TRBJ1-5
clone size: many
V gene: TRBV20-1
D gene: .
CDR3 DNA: TGCAGTGCTAGTTGGGGGATACTAAGCAATCAGCCCCAGCATTTT
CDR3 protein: CSASWGILSNQPQHF

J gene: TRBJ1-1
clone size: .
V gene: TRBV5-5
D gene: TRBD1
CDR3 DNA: TGTGCCAGCAGCTTGGGATTGGACAGGGACGCTTTCTTT
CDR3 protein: CASSLGLDRDAFF

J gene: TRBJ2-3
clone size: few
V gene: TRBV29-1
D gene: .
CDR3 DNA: TGCAGCGTTGAGAGATTGTTAGCGACAGATACGCAGTATTTT
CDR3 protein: CSVERLLATDTQYF

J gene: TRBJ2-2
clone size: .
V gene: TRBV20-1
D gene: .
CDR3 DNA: TGCAGTGCTCCCGACCCCCCGGGGGACGTGAACACCGGGGAGCTGTTTTTT
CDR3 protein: CSAPDPPGDVNTGELFF

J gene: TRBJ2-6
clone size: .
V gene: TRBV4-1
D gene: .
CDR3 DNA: TGCGCCAGCAGCCCTTCGGACGAGGTTCTGCCGCGCAACTCTGGGGCCAACGTCCTGACTTTC
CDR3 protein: CASSPSDEVLPRNSGANVLTF

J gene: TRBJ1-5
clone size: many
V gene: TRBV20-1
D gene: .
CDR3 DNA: TGCAGTGCTAGAGATCTTTTAACAGGACAACAGCCCCAGCATTTT
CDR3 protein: CSARDLLTGQQPQHF

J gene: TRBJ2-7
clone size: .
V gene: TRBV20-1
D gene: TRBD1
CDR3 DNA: TGCAGTGCCCACTCACAGGGGTTGTACGAGCAGTACTTC
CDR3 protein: CSAHSQGLYEQYF

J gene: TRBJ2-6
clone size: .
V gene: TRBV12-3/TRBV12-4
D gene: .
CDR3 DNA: TGTGCCAGCAGTTTCGTCTCTAGGGCCAACGTCCTGACTTTC
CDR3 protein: CASSFVSRANVLTF

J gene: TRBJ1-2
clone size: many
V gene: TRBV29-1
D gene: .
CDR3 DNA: TGCAGCGTTGAAGATCGGGGGGAAGGCTACACCTTC
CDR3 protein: CSVEDRGEGYTF

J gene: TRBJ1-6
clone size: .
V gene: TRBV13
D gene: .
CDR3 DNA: TGTGCCAGCAGCCCCCGGGGGGGGCCCTCCGCGAGCCACTTT
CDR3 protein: CASSPRGGPSASHF

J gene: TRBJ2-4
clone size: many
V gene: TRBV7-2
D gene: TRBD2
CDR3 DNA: TGTGCCAGCAGCTTAGCGCTGCGGGGGGGAATCATTCAGTACTTC
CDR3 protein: CASSLALRGGIIQYF

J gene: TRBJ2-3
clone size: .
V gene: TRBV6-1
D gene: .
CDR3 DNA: TGTGCCAGCAGTGATTTCGGGGTTTCGACAGATACGCAGTATTTT
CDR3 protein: CASSDFGVSTDTQYF

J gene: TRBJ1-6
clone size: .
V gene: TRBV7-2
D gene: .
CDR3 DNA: TGTGCCAGCAGCCGCACAGGGTATAATTCACCCCTCCACTTT
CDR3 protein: CASSRTGYNSPLHF

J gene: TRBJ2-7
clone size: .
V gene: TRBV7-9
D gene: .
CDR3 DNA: TGTGCCAGCAGCTTTAATAGTCGCGAGCAGTACTTC
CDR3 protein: CASSFNSREQYF

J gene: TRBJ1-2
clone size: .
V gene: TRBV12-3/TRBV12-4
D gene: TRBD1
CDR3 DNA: TGTGCCAGCCGACGACAGGGGGGTCGCTATGGCTACACCTTC
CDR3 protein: CASRRQGGRYGYTF

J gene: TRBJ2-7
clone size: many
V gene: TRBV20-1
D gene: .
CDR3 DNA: TGCAGTGCGTCCCTTGGTTACGAGCAGTACTTC
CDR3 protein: CSASLGYEQYF

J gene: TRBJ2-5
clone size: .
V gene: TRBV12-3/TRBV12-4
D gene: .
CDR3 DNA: TGTGCCAGCAAAATGACAGCGGGTGTACCTACCCAGTACTTC
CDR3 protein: CASKMTAGVPTQYF

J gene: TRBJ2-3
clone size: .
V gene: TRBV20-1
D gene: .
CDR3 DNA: TGCAGTGGGGGGGCCCTCGGAGGCACAGATACGCAGTATTTT
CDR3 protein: CSGGALGGTDTQYF

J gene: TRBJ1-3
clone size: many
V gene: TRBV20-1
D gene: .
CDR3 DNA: TGCAGTGCTAGAGTTGGACGGAGCTCTGGAAACACCATATATTTT
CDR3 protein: CSARVGRSSGNTIYF

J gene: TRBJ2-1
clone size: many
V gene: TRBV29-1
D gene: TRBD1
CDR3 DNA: TGCAGCGTCCACAGGGGTGCTGAGCAGTTCTTC
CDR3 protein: CSVHRGAEQFF

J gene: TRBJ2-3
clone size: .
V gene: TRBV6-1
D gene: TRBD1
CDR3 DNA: TGTGCCAGCAGCCGAGCCCCACAGGGGCCAGGCACAGATACGCAGTATTTT
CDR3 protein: CASSRAPQGPGTDTQYF